This paragraph reports one TCR beta chain. The CDR3 loop spans 12 amino acids. V was pared by 2 bases and J by 2 bases, with 2 bases between. Germline V gene data show CDR1 as SGHNT and CDR2 as YYREEE (reference sequence). The data are from a study of blood T cell repertoires in COVID-19. Using immunoSEQ multiplex PCR, the repertoire was profiled, and TCRdb retains in-frame clones only, with some absent. This table holds about 170,000 clones, approximately 90% found once. The sequence derives from a man aged 50 to 60 who had recovered from COVID-19. Sequences were obtained from peripheral blood. J is TRBJ2-1 and V is TRBV5-4, with D uncertain. This CDR3 reads CASSFTYNEQFF. DNA for the CDR3: TGTGCCAGCAGCTTTACCTACAATGAGCAGTTCTTC. The complete variable domain, with remaining parts taken from reference TRBV5-4 and TRBJ2-1, reads ETGVTQSPTHLIKTRGQQVTLRCSSQSGHNTVSWYQQALGQGPQFIFQYYREEENGRGNFPPRFSGLQFPNYSSELNVNALELDDSALYLCASSFTYNEQFFGPGTRLTVL.